The 8 T cell receptor beta chains below were found in one sample sequenced in a study of shared clonotypes between healthy human individuals. TCRdb keeps only in-frame clones here, not all; method: immunoSEQ multiplex PCR. The table lists over a million clones, about 74% of them singletons. What was sequenced was memory CD4+ T cells sorted from blood. Subset denoted: CD45RA-negative fraction. The receptor source for this set is a man younger than 30 in good health.

The rearrangement joins TRBV27 to TRBJ1-1, with no clear D. Germline-derived CDR1 and CDR2 are MNHEY and SMNVEV (reference sequence). V was shortened by 4 bases and J by 5 bases, with 17 bases between the two germline ends. CDR3 length: 15 residues. The CDR3 reads CASSSAWGLGTEAFF. CDR3 DNA sequence: TGTGCCAGCAGTTCCGCGTGGGGTCTGGGGACTGAAGCTTTCTTT.

This clone was detected only a few times. J is TRBJ2-5 and V is TRBV28; possible D gene TRBD1, 5 bases. This CDR3 region has 15 residues. V was shortened by 5 bases and J by 1 base, with 14 bases between the two germline ends. The germline V gene has CDR1 MDHEN and CDR2 SYDVKM. CDR3 in amino acids: CASSNHRNSQETQYF. CDR3 DNA sequence: TGTGCCAGCAGTAATCACAGGAATAGCCAAGAGACCCAGTACTTC.

The chain is built from TRBV29-1 and TRBJ2-1, with D possibly matching TRBD2 (6 bases). Trimming took off 3 bases at V and 10 bases at J, with 10 bases between the two ends. The V gene's germline CDR1 is SQVTM and CDR2 ANQGSEA. CDR3 length: 11 amino acids. CDR3 loop: CSVEGGGEQFF. The CDR3 region has the DNA TGCAGCGTTGAGGGAGGTGGCGAGCAGTTCTTC.

J is TRBJ2-7 and V is TRBV7-8, with 11 nucleotides matching TRBD2. The CDR3 extends over 14 amino acids. Losses at the gene ends were 5 bases for V and 2 bases for J; bases not matched to a gene: 2. In germline, CDR1 is SGHVS, CDR2 FQNEAQ. The CDR3 DNA follows: TGTGCCAGCAGCCGACTAGCGGGGCCCTACGAGCAGTACTTC. It specifies CASSRLAGPYEQYF.

The V call is TRBV9, the J call TRBJ2-7; 9 bases align to TRBD2. Unmatched junction bases numbered 8, after V lost 2 bases and J lost 5 bases. There are 15 residues in the CDR3. Germline lookup yields CDR1 SGDLS and CDR2 YYNGEE. The CDR3 nucleotides read TGTGCCAGCAGCGTCCTCGCGGGAGGGTCCCACGAGCAGTACTTC. Translating gives CASSVLAGGSHEQYF. The variable domain in full, completed from reference TRBV9 and TRBJ2-7, reads DSGVTQTPKHLITATGQRVTLRCSPRSGDLSVYWYQQSLDQGLQFLIQYYNGEERAKGNILERFSAQQFPDLHSELNLSSLELGDSALYFCASSVLAGGSHEQYFGPGTRLTVT.

The rearrangement uses TRBV4-1 and TRBJ2-2; D might be TRBD2 (5 bases). Deletions cut 1 base from V and 4 bases from J, with 13 bases between. Germline V lookup: CDR1 MGHRA, CDR2 YSYEKL. CDR3 length: 16 amino acids. The CDR3: CASSQAYGIGTGELFF. In DNA, the CDR3 is TGCGCCAGCAGCCAAGCATACGGGATCGGCACCGGGGAGCTGTTTTTT.

The V and J genes are TRBV5-4 and TRBJ2-1; 8 bases are shared with TRBD2. Germline-derived CDR1 and CDR2 are SGHNT and YYREEE (reference sequence). V shed 0 bases and J 5 bases; nucleotides not matched to a gene: 7. The CDR3 extends over 16 amino acids. CDR3 in amino acids: CASSLGAGGPDNEQFF. CDR3 sequence (DNA): TGTGCCAGCAGCTTGGGGGCGGGGGGCCCTGACAATGAGCAGTTCTTC.

The rearrangement uses TRBV2 and TRBJ1-4; D perhaps matches TRBD1 (5 bases). Trimming removed 7 bases from V and 8 bases from J, with 11 bases in between. Germline V gene data show CDR1 as SNHLY and CDR2 as FYNNEI. This CDR3 contains 12 residues. CDR3 nucleotides: TGTGCCAGCAACTCAGGGTCGGAAAAACTGTTTTTT. This sequence encodes CASNSGSEKLFF.